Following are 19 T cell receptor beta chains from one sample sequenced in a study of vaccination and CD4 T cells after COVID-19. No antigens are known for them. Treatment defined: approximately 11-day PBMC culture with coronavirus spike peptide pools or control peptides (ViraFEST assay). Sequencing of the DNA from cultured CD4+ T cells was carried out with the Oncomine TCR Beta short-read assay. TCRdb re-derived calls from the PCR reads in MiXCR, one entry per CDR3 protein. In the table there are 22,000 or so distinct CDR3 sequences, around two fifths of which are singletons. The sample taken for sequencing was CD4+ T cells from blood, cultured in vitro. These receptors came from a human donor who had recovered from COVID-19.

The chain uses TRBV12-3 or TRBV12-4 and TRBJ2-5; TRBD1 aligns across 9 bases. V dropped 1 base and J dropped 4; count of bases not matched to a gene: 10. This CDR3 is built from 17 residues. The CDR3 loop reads CASSLGRYRGQGETQYF. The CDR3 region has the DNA TGTGCCAGCAGTTTAGGCCGATACAGGGGGCAGGGAGAGACCCAGTACTTC.

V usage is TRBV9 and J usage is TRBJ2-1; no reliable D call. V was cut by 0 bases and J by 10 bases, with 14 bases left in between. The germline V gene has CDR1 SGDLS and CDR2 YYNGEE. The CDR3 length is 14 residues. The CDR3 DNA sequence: TGTGCCAGCAGCGTAGCCACCCCCGGCAGGGAGCAGTTCTTC. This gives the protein CASSVATPGREQFF.

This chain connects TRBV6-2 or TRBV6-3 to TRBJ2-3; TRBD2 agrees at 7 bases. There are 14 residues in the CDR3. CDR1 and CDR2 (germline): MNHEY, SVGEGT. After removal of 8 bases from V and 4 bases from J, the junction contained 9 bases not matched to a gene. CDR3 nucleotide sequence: TGTGCCAGCTTACGGGCGGGAGAGGCAGATACGCAGTATTTT. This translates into CASLRAGEADTQYF.

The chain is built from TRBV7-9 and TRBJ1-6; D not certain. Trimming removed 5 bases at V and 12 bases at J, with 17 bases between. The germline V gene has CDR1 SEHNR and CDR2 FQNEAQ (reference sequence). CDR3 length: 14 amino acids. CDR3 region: CASSQDSQLGPLHF. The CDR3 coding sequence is TGTGCCAGCAGCCAAGATTCCCAATTGGGACCCCTCCACTTT.

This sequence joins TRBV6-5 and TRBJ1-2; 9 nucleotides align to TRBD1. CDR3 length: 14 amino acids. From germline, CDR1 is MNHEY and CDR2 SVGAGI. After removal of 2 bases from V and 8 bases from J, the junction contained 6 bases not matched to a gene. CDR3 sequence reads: CASSYRTGESGYTF. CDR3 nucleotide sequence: TGTGCCAGCAGTTACAGGACAGGGGAATCAGGCTACACCTTC.

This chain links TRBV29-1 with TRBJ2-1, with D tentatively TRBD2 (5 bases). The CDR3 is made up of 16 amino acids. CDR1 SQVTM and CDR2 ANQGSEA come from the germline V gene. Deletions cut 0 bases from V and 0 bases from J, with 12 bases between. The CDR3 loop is CSVEDLPEASYNEQFF. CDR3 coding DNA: TGCAGCGTTGAAGACCTCCCGGAGGCCTCCTACAATGAGCAGTTCTTC.

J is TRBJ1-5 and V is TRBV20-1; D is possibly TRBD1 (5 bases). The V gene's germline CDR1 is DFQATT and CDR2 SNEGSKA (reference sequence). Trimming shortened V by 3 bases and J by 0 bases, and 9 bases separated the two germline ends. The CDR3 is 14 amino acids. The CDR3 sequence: CSARAGNSNQPQHF. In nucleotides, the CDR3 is TGCAGTGCTAGGGCAGGGAATAGCAATCAGCCCCAGCATTTT.

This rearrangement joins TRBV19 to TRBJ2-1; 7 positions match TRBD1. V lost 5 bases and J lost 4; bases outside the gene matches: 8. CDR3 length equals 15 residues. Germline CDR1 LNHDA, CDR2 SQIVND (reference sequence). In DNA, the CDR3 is TGTGCCAGTAGTCATCCCCAACAGGGGTACAATGAGCAGTTCTTC. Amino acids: CASSHPQQGYNEQFF. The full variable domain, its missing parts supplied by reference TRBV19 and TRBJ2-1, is DGGITQSPKYLFRKEGQNVTLSCEQNLNHDAMYWYRQDPGQGLRLIYYSQIVNDFQKGDIAEGYSVSREKKESFPLTVTSAQKNPTAFYLCASSHPQQGYNEQFFGPGTRLTVL.

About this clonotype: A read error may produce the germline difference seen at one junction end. In DNA, the CDR3 is TGTGCCTGCAGTCATCTGACAGGGCGCTCCTACGAGCAGTACTTC. Translating gives CACSHLTGRSYEQYF. The chain recombines TRBV12-3 or TRBV12-4 with TRBJ2-7; 7 bases are shared with TRBD1. This CDR3 has 15 residues.

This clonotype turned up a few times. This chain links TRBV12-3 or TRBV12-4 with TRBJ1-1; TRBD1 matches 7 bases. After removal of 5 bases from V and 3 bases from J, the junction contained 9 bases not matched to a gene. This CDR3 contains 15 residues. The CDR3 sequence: CASSPQDREDTEAFF. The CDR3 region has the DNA TGTGCCAGCAGTCCGCAAGACAGGGAGGACACTGAAGCTTTCTTT.

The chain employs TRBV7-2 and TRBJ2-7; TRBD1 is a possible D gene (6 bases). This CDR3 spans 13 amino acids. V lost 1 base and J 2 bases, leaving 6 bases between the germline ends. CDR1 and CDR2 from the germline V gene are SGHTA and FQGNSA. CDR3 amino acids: CASSLGTAYEQYF. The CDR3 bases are TGTGCCAGCAGCTTAGGGACAGCCTACGAGCAGTACTTC.

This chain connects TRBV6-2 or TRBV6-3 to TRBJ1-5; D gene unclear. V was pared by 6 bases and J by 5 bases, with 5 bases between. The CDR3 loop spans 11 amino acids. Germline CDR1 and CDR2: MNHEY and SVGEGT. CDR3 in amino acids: CASSPYQPQHF. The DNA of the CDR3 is TGTGCCAGCAGCCCTTATCAGCCCCAGCATTTT.

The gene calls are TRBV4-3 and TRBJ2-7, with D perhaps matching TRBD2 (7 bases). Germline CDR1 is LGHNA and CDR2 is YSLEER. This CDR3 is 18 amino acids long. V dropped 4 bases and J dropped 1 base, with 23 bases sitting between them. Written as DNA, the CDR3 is TGCGCCAGCAGCCGTTCGGCGATGGGGGGGGGCAGGTCCTACGAGCAGTACTTC. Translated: CASSRSAMGGGRSYEQYF.

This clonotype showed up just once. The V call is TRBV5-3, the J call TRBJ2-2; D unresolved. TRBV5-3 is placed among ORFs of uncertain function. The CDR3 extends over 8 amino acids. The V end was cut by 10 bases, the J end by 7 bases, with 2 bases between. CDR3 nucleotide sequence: TGTGCCCGCGGGGAGCTGTTTTTT. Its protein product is CARGELFF.

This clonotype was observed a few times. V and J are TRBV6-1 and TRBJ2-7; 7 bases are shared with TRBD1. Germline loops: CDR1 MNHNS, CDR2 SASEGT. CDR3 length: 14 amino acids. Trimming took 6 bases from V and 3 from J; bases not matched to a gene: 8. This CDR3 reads CASSRTGIDYEQYF. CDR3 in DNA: TGTGCCAGCAGCCGGACAGGAATCGACTACGAGCAGTACTTC.

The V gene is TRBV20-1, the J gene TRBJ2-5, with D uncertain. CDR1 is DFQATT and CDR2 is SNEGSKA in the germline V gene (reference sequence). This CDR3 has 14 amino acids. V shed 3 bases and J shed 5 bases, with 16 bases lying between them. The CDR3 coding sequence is TGCAGTGCTAGCCCCCTAGGCTCCGATGAGACCCAGTACTTC. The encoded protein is CSASPLGSDETQYF.

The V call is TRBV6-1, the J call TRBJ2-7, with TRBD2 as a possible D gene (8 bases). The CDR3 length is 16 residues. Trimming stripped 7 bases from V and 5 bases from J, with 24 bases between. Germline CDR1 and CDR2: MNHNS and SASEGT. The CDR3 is CASKVAAGGQFNEQYF. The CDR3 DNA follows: TGTGCCAGCAAAGTCGCGGCGGGGGGACAGTTCAACGAGCAGTACTTC.

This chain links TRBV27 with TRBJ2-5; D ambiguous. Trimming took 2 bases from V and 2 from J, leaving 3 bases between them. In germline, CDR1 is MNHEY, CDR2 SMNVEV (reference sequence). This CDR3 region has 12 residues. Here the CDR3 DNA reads TGTGCCAGCAGTTTAGGGCAAGAGACCCAGTACTTC. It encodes CASSLGQETQYF.

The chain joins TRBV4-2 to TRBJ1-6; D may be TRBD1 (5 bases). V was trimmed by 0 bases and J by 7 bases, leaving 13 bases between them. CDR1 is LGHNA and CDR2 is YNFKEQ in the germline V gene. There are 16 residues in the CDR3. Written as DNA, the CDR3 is TGTGCCAGCAGCCAAGAAGCGCAGGGCTGGAATTCACCCCTCCACTTT. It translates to CASSQEAQGWNSPLHF.